This passage covers 14 T cell receptor beta chains from one sample sequenced in a study of T cell responses to AZD1222 COVID-19 vaccine. Using immunoSEQ multiplex PCR, the repertoire was profiled, and TCRdb retains in-frame clones only, with some absent. The sample has roughly 26,000 clones, 88% seen once; the top ten hold roughly 2.5%. The sequencing here drew on peripheral blood, taken 28 days after the second AZD1222 dose. The origin of the receptors is an adult who received the AZD1222 COVID-19 vaccine.

The chain recombines TRBV9 with TRBJ2-2; D perhaps matches TRBD2 (5 bases). The V gene's germline CDR1 is SGDLS and CDR2 YYNGEE. V lost 0 bases and J lost 4, with 13 bases in between. This CDR3 region has 16 residues. The CDR3 here is CASSVGQTGTTGELFF. As DNA, the CDR3 is TGTGCCAGCAGCGTAGGCCAGACGGGAACCACCGGGGAGCTGTTTTTT.

The V gene is TRBV18, the J gene TRBJ1-1; 7 bases agree with TRBD1. CDR1 and CDR2 (germline): KGHSH, LQKENI. CDR3 length: 18 residues. The V gene end was trimmed by 0 bases and the J gene end by 1 base; junction bases not matched to a gene: 11. CDR3 in amino acids: CASSPPTGDWGKNTEAFF. Here the CDR3 DNA reads TGTGCCAGCTCACCACCTACAGGGGATTGGGGAAAGAACACTGAAGCTTTCTTT. The full variable domain, in which reference TRBV18 and TRBJ1-1 provide the parts outside the CDR3, is NAGVMQNPRHLVRRRGQEARLRCSPMKGHSHVYWYRQLPEEGLKFMVYLQKENIIDESGMPKERFSAEFPKEGPSILRIQQVVRGDSAAYFCASSPPTGDWGKNTEAFFGQGTRLTVV.

The chain links TRBV6-1 to TRBJ2-1; D gene ambiguous. The V gene lost 1 base and the J gene lost 6 bases, with 7 bases spanning the gap. Germline values: CDR1 MNHNS, CDR2 SASEGT. This CDR3 contains 13 residues. CDR3 bases: TGTGCCAGCAGTGAAGGCCCAGGCAATGAGCAGTTCTTC. It yields the protein CASSEGPGNEQFF.

This clone was detected once. The chain carries TRBV10-3 and TRBJ2-2; 10 bases are a match to TRBD1. V lost 5 bases to trimming and J lost 4 bases; unmatched junction nucleotides: 10. The CDR3 is 17 amino acids. Germline V gene data show CDR1 as ENHRY and CDR2 as SYGVKD. The CDR3 DNA reads TGTGCCATCAGTCCTACCATGGGACAGGGGAGCACCGGGGAGCTGTTTTTT. Protein: CAISPTMGQGSTGELFF.

The J gene is TRBJ2-7, the V gene TRBV20-1, with 9 positions matching TRBD1. CDR1 is DFQATT, CDR2 SNEGSKA, per germline (reference sequence). This CDR3 comprises 13 residues. The V and J ends lost 3 bases and 5 bases, in that order; junction bases with no gene match: 5. Here the CDR3 reads CSASRQGVHEQYF. In DNA form, the CDR3 reads TGCAGTGCTAGTCGACAGGGGGTCCACGAGCAGTACTTC.

The chain joins TRBV5-8 to TRBJ1-4; 7 bases align to TRBD1. The germline V gene has CDR1 SGHTS and CDR2 YDEGEE. The J segment lost 8 bases and the V segment lost 4 bases, leaving 8 bases of the junction unmatched. The length of the CDR3 is 14 residues. CDR3 nucleotides: TGTGCCAGCAGCCGCAGGGGGAGTTTGGAAAAACTGTTTTTT. This gives the protein CASSRRGSLEKLFF.

The J gene is TRBJ2-3, the V gene TRBV2, with 10 bases aligning to TRBD1. With 7 bases clipped from V and 4 bases from J, the junction kept 8 bases outside the gene matches. The CDR3 is 15 amino acids. CDR1 is SNHLY, CDR2 FYNNEI, per germline. CDR3 DNA: TGTGCCAGCACCGAGACAGGGGGCGCCGCAGATACGCAGTATTTT. Encoded protein: CASTETGGAADTQYF. Supplemented by reference TRBV2 and TRBJ2-3, the full variable domain reads EPEVTQTPSHQVTQMGQEVILRCVPISNHLYFYWYRQILGQKVEFLVSFYNNEISEKSEIFDDQFSVERPDGSNFTLKIRSTKLEDSAMYFCASTETGGAADTQYFGPGTRLTVL.

This chain joins TRBV2 and TRBJ2-5, with 10 nucleotides matching TRBD2. Looked up from germline, CDR1 is SNHLY and CDR2 is FYNNEI. J lost 2 bases, V lost 7 bases, and 7 bases had no gene match. The CDR3 runs 15 residues. CDR3 sequence reads: CASKWTSGPQETQYF. CDR3 nucleotide sequence: TGTGCCAGCAAATGGACTAGCGGACCGCAAGAGACCCAGTACTTC.

CDR3 sequence (DNA): TGTGCCACCAGCGTGGGGAGGAGGGAGACCCAGTACTTC. It yields the protein CATSVGRRETQYF. This chain uses TRBV15 with TRBJ2-5; perhaps TRBD2 as D (6 bases). There are 13 residues in the CDR3. The germline gives CDR1 LNHNV, CDR2 YYDKDF (reference sequence). The V end was cut by 5 bases, the J end by 5 bases, with 12 bases between.

The chain employs TRBV7-8 and TRBJ1-1, with 10 nucleotides matching TRBD1. Germline V gives CDR1 SGHVS, CDR2 FQNEAQ. The CDR3 sequence is 16 residues long. V lost 1 base and J lost 5; bases outside the gene matches: 7. In DNA form, the CDR3 reads TGTGCCAGCAGCTTAGTCAGACAGGGGGCATCAACTGAAGCTTTCTTT. Its protein product is CASSLVRQGASTEAFF. The full variable domain, in which reference TRBV7-8 and TRBJ1-1 provide the parts outside the CDR3, is GAGVSQSPRYKVAKRGQDVALRCDPISGHVSLFWYQQALGQGPEFLTYFQNEAQLDKSGLPSDRFFAERPEGSVSTLKIQRTQQEDSAVYLCASSLVRQGASTEAFFGQGTRLTVV.

This chain uses TRBV28 with TRBJ2-7; TRBD2 is a possible D gene (6 bases). Germline V gene data show CDR1 as MDHEN and CDR2 as SYDVKM. The V gene lost 10 bases and the J gene lost 3 bases, with 16 bases spanning the gap. CDR3 size: 13 residues. The CDR3 DNA reads TGTGCCACCCAAAAGTCCGGGGGCTACGAGCAGTACTTC. Translated, it gives CATQKSGGYEQYF.

The CDR3: CASSYRGSPLHF. DNA of the CDR3: TGTGCCAGCAGTTACAGGGGCTCACCCCTCCACTTT. This chain joins TRBV12-3 or TRBV12-4 and TRBJ1-6; 7 bases match TRBD1. This CDR3 spans 12 amino acids. The junction had 1 base not matched to a gene; V was cut back by 4 bases and J by 10 bases.

The chain joins TRBV5-4 to TRBJ1-2; D may be TRBD1 (6 bases). The CDR3 spans 13 residues. Germline-derived CDR1 and CDR2 are SGHNT and YYREEE (reference sequence). With 0 bases removed from V and 6 bases from J, the gap between germline ends came to 9 bases. The CDR3 region is CASSLVPGDGYTF. CDR3 nucleotides: TGTGCCAGCAGCTTGGTCCCAGGGGATGGCTACACCTTC.

The chain links TRBV25-1 to TRBJ1-6, with D maybe TRBD1 (5 bases). CDR3 length: 14 amino acids. V shed 7 bases and J shed 9 bases, with 16 bases lying between them. The germline gives CDR1 MGHDK, CDR2 SYGVNS. The CDR3 nucleotides are TGTGCCAGCACCGAGCCAGGGTGGAGTTCACCCCTCCACTTT. Protein product: CASTEPGWSSPLHF. The variable domain in full, completed from reference TRBV25-1 and TRBJ1-6, reads EADIYQTPRYLVIGTGKKITLECSQTMGHDKMYWYQQDPGMELHLIHYSYGVNSTEKGDLSSESTVSRIRTEHFPLTLESARPSHTSQYLCASTEPGWSSPLHFGNGTRLTVT.